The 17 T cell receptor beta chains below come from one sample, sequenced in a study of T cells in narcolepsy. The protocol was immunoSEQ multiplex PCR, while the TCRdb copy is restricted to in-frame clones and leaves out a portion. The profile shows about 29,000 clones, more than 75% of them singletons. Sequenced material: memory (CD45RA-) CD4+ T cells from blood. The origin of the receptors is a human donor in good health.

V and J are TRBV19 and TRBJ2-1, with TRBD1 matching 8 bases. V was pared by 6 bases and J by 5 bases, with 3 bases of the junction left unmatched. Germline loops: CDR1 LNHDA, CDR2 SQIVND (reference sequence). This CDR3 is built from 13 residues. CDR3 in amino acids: CASRDRVDNEQFF. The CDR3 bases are TGTGCCAGTAGGGACAGGGTGGACAATGAGCAGTTCTTC. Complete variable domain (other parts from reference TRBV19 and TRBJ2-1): DGGITQSPKYLFRKEGQNVTLSCEQNLNHDAMYWYRQDPGQGLRLIYYSQIVNDFQKGDIAEGYSVSREKKESFPLTVTSAQKNPTAFYLCASRDRVDNEQFFGPGTRLTVL.

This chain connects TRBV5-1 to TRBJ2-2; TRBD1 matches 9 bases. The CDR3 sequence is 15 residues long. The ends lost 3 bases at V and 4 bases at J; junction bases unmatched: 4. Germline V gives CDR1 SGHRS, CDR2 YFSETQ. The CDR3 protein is CASSSGTGSTGELFF. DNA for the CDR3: TGCGCCAGCAGCTCCGGGACAGGGTCCACCGGGGAGCTGTTTTTT.

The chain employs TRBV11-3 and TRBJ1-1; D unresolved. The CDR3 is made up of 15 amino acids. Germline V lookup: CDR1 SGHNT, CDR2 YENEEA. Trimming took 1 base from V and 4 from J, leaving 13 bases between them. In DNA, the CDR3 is TGTGCCAGCAGCTTAGGTCCCCAACCCGTCACTGAAGCTTTCTTT. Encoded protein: CASSLGPQPVTEAFF.

In DNA, the CDR3 is TGTGCCAGCAGCCAGGGAGTGAACACTGAAGCTTTCTTT. Its translation is CASSQGVNTEAFF. This chain connects TRBV7-2 to TRBJ1-1, with D maybe TRBD1 (5 bases). CDR1 SGHTA and CDR2 FQGNSA come from the germline V gene. V was shortened by 5 bases and J by 0 bases, with 7 bases between the two germline ends. This CDR3 has 13 residues.

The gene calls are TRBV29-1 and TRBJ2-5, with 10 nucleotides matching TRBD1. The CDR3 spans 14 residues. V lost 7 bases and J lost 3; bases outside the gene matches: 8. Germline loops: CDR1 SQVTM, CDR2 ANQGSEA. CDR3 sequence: CSGRQGARKETQYF. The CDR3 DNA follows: TGCAGCGGTAGACAGGGGGCGCGAAAAGAGACCCAGTACTTC.

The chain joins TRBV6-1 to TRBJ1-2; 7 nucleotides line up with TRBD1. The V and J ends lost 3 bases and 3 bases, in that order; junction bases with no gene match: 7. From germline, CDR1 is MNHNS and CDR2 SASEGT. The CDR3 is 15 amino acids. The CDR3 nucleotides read TGTGCCAGCAGTGAGCTGACAGGGCCATACTATGGCTACACCTTC. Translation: CASSELTGPYYGYTF.

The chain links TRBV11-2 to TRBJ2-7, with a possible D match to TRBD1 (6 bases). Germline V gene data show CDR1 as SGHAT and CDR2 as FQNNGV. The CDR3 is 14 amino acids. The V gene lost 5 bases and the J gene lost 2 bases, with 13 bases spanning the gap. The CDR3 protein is CASSLRDNTYEQYF. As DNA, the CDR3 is TGTGCCAGCAGCCTCCGGGACAATACCTACGAGCAGTACTTC.

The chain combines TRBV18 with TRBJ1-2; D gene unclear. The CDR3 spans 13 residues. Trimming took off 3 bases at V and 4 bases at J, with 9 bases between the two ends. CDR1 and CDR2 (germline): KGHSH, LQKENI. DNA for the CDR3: TGTGCCAGCTCACCGGACGCCGTCTATGGCTACACCTTC. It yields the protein CASSPDAVYGYTF.

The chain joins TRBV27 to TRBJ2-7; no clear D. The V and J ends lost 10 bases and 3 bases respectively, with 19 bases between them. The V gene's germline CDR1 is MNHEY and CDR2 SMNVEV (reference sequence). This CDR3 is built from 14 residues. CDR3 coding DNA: TGTGCCACCAGGTCTTCAGGATCAATCTACGAGCAGTACTTC. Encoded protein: CATRSSGSIYEQYF.

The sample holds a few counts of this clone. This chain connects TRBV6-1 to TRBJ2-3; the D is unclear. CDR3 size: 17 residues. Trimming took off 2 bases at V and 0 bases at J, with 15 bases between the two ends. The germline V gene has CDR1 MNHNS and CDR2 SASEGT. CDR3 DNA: TGTGCCAGCAGTGAACGGCCCCACCACTGGAGCACAGATACGCAGTATTTT. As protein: CASSERPHHWSTDTQYF.

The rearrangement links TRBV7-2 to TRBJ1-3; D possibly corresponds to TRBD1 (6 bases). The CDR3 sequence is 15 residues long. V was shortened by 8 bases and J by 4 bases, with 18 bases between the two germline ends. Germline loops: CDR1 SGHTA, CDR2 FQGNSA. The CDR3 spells CASGIRLGAGNTIYF. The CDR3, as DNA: TGTGCCAGCGGAATCCGGCTGGGGGCAGGAAACACCATATATTTT.

The CDR3 protein is CASSPTYEQYF. The CDR3 nucleotides are TGTGCCAGCAGTCCCACCTACGAGCAGTACTTC. The chain joins TRBV2 to TRBJ2-7; D is unclear. The V end was cut by 5 bases, the J end by 2 bases, with 4 bases between. The CDR3 length is 11 residues. Germline lookup yields CDR1 SNHLY and CDR2 FYNNEI.

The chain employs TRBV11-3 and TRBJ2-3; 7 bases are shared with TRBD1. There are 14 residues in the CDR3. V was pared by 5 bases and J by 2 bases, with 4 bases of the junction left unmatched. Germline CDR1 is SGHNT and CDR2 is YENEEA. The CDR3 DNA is TGTGCCAGCAGCGCCGGGACAGTCACAGATACGCAGTATTTT. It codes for CASSAGTVTDTQYF.

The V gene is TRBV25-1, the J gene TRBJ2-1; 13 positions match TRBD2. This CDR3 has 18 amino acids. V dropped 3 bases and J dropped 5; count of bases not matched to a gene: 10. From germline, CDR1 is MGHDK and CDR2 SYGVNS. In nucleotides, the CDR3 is TGTGCCAGCAGTGATCCCCGGACTAGCGGGAGAGGAGACAATGAGCAGTTCTTC. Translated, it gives CASSDPRTSGRGDNEQFF.

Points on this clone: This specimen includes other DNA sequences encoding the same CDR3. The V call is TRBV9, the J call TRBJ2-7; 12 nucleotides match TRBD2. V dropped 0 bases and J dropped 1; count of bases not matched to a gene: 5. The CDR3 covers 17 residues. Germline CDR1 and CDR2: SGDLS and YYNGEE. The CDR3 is CASSVGLAGGLSYEQYF. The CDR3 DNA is TGTGCCAGCAGCGTAGGTCTAGCGGGGGGGCTATCCTACGAGCAGTACTTC.

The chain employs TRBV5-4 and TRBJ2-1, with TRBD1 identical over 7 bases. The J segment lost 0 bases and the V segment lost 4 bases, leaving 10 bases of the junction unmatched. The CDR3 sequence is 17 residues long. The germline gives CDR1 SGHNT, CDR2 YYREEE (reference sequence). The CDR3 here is CASSPPPTGSSYNEQFF. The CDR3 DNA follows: TGTGCCAGCAGCCCCCCACCGACAGGGAGCTCCTACAATGAGCAGTTCTTC.

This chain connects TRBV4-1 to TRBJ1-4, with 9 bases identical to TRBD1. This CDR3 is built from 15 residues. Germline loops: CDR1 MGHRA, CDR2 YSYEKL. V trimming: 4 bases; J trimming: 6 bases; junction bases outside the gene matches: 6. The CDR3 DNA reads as TGCGCCAGCAGCCCGGACAGGGGCGTTTATGAAAAACTGTTTTTT. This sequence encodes CASSPDRGVYEKLFF.